A selection of T cell receptor beta chains follows, all from one sample in a study of blood T cell repertoires in COVID-19. Libraries were prepared by immunoSEQ multiplex PCR; TCRdb keeps only in-frame clonotypes and omits some of them. The table records about 180,000 clones, around 86% of them present only once. The sequencing input was peripheral blood. These receptor sequences come from a woman in her 30s with active or convalescent COVID-19. Each CDR3 is given with its conserved first and last residue. The order of the fields is D gene, J gene, V gene, clone size, CDR3 length, CDR3 DNA, CDR3 protein. D genes are given only for firm matches. Clone size is stated in some rows and not others, as once, few, many or a class when expanded.

TRBD2 | TRBJ2-3 | TRBV10-3 | once | 13 | TGTGCCATCCGAGAGCGGGGCCCAGATACGCAGTATTTT | CAIRERGPDTQYF
. | TRBJ1-1 | TRBV9 | . | 13 | TGTGCCAGCAGCGGACAAATGAACACTGAAGCTTTCTTT | CASSGQMNTEAFF
TRBD1 | TRBJ2-2 | TRBV10-1 | . | 13 | TGCGCCAGCAGTTTAGGGGGCCACGGGGAGCTGTTTTTT | CASSLGGHGELFF
TRBD1 | TRBJ1-4 | TRBV28 | . | 14 | TGTGCCAGCAGTACAGGACAGGGGGGCGAAAAACTGTTTTTT | CASSTGQGGEKLFF
. | TRBJ2-5 | TRBV6-6 | . | 14 | TGTGCCAGCAGTTACGAGACGGAGGGATGGACCCAGTACTTC | CASSYETEGWTQYF
. | TRBJ1-1 | TRBV5-4 | . | 14 | TGTGCCAGCAGCTCTACAGGGAAGTACACTGAAGCTTTCTTT | CASSSTGKYTEAFF
. | TRBJ1-5 | TRBV12-5 | . | 15 | TGTGCTAGTGGTTTGGCCACCGTTAGAGATCAGCCCCAGCATTTT | CASGLATVRDQPQHF
. | TRBJ1-5 | TRBV19 | . | 15 | TGTGCCAGTAGTATTGCTGGGCGCCCTGATCAGCCCCAGCATTTT | CASSIAGRPDQPQHF
TRBD2 | TRBJ2-3 | TRBV28 | . | 15 | TGTGCCAGCAGTTTAGGCGGGAGCAGGGCAGATACGCAGTATTTT | CASSLGGSRADTQYF
TRBD2 | TRBJ2-7 | TRBV4-1 | . | 13 | TGCGCCAGCAGCCCCGGACTAGCGGGAGTTCTGTACTTC | CASSPGLAGVLYF
TRBD1 | TRBJ1-2 | TRBV7-9 | once | 15 | TGTGCCAGCAGCTTAGGACAGGGGGCGGACTATGGCTACACCTTC | CASSLGQGADYGYTF